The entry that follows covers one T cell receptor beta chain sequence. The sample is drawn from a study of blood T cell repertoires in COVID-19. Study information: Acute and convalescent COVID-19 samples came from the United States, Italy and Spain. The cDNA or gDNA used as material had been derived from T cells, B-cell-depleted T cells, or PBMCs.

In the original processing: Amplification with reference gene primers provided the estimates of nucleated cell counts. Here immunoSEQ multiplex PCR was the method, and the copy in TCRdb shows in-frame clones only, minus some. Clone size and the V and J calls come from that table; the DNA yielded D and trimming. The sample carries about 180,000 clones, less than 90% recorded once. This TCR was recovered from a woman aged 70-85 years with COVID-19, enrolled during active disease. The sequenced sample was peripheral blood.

The CDR3 region has the DNA TGTGCCAGCAGTTTGGCCAGGACCTACGAGCAGTACTTC. It is translated as CASSLARTYEQYF. The chain uses TRBV28 and TRBJ2-7; no firm D call. V lost 3 bases, J lost 2 bases, and 8 bases lay in between. Germline V gene lookup returns CDR1 MDHEN and CDR2 SYDVKM. The CDR3 spans 13 residues. The full variable domain, completed using reference TRBV28 and TRBJ2-7, is DVKVTQSSRYLVKRTGEKVFLECVQDMDHENMFWYRQDPGLGLRLIYFSYDVKMKEKGDIPEGYSVSREKKERFSLILESASTNQTSMYLCASSLARTYEQYFGPGTRLTVT.